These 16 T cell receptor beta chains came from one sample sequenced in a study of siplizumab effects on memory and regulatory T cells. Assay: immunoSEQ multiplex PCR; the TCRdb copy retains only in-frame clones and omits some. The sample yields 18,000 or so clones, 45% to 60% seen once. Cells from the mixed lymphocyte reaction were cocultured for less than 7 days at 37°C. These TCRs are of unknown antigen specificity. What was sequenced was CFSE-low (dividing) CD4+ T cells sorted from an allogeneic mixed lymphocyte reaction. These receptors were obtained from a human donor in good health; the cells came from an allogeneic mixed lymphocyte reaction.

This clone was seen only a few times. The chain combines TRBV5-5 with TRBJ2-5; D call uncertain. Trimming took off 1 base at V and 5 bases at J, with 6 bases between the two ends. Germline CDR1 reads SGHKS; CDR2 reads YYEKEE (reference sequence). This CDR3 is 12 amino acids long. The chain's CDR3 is CASSLYGETQYF. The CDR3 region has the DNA TGTGCCAGCAGCTTGTATGGGGAGACCCAGTACTTC.

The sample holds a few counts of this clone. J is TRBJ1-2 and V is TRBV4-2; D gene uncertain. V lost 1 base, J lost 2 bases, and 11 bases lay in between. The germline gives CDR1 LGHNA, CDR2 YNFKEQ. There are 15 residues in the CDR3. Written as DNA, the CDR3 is TGTGCCAGCAGCCAAGGGTCGACGGAAAACTATGGCTACACCTTC. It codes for CASSQGSTENYGYTF.

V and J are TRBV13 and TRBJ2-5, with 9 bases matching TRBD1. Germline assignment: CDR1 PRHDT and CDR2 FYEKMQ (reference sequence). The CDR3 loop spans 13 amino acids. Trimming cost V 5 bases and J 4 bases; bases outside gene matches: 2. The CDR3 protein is CASSRDRVETQYF. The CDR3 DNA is TGTGCCAGCAGCCGGGACAGGGTAGAGACCCAGTACTTC.

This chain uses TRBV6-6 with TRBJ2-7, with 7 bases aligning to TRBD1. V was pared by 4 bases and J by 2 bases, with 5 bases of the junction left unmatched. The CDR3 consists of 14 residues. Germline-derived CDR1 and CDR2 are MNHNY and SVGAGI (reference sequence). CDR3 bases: TGTGCCAGCAGTTCACAGGGGAATACCTACGAGCAGTACTTC. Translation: CASSSQGNTYEQYF.

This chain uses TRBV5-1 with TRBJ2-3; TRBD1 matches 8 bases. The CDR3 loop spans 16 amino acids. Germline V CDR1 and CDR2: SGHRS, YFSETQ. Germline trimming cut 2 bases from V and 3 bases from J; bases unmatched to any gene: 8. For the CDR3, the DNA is TGCGCCAGCAGCTTATTGACAGGGGAGTGGACAGATACGCAGTATTTT. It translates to CASSLLTGEWTDTQYF.

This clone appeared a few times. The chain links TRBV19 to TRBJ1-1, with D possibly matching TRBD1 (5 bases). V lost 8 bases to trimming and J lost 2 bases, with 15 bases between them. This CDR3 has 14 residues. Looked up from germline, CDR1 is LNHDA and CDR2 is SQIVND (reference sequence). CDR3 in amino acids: CASCGPGINTEAFF. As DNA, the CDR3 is TGTGCCAGTTGCGGGCCAGGGATAAACACTGAAGCTTTCTTT.

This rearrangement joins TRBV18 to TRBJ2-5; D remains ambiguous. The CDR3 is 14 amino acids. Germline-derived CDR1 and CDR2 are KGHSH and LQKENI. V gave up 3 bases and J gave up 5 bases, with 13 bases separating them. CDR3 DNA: TGTGCCAGCTCACCTGCCCTTCGGGTGGAGACCCAGTACTTC. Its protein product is CASSPALRVETQYF.

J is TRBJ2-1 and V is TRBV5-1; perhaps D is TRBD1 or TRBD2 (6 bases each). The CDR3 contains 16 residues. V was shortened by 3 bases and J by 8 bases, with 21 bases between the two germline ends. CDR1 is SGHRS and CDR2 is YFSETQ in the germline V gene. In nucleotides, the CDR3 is TGCGCCAGCAGCTGGGGGGCAGTCTATCGCTCCCATGAGCAGTTCTTC. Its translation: CASSWGAVYRSHEQFF. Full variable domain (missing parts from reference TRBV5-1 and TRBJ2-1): KAGVTQTPRYLIKTRGQQVTLSCSPISGHRSVSWYQQTPGQGLQFLFEYFSETQRNKGNFPGRFSGRQFSNSRSEMNVSTLELGDSALYLCASSWGAVYRSHEQFFGPGTRLTVL.

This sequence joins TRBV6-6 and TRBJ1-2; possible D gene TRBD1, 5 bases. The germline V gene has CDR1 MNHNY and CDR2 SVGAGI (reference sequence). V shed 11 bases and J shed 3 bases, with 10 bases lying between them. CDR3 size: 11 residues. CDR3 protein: CASRGDYGYTF. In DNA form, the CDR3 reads TGTGCCTCCCGGGGGGACTATGGCTACACCTTC.

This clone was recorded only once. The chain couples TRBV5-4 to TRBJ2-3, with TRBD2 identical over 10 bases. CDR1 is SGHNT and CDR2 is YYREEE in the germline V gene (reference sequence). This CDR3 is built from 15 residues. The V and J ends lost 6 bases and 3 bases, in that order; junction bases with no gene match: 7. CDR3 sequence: CASTPGTSVTDTQYF. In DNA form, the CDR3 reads TGTGCCAGCACCCCCGGGACTAGCGTTACAGATACGCAGTATTTT.

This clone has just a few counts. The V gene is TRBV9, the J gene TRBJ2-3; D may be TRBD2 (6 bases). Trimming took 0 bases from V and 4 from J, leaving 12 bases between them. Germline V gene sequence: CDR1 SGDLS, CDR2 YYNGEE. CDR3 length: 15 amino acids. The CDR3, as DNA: TGTGCCAGCAGCGTAGATGCTAGCGACGCAGATACGCAGTATTTT. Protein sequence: CASSVDASDADTQYF.

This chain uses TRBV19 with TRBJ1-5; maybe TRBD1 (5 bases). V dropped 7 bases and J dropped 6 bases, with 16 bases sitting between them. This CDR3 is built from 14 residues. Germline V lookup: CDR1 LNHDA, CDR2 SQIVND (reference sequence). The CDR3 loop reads CASNPPGEGQPQHF. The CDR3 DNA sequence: TGTGCCAGTAACCCGCCGGGGGAAGGTCAGCCCCAGCATTTT.

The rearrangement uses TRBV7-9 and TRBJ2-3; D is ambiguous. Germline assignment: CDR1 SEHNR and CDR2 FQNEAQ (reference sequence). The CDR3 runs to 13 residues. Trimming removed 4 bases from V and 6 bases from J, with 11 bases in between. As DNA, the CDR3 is TGTGCCAGCAGCTCGGACGGTTGGGATACGCAGTATTTT. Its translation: CASSSDGWDTQYF.

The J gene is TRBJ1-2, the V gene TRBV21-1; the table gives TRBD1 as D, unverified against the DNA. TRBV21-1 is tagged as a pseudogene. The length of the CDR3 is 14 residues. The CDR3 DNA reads TGTGCCAGCAGCAAGGGACAGGGTAACTATGGCTACACCTTC. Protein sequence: CASSKGQGNYGYTF.

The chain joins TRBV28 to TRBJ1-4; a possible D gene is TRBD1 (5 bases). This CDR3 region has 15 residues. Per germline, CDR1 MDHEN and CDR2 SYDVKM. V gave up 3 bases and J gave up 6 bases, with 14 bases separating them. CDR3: CASSFVGTGDEKLFF. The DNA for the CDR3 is TGTGCCAGCAGTTTTGTGGGGACGGGGGATGAAAAACTGTTTTTT.

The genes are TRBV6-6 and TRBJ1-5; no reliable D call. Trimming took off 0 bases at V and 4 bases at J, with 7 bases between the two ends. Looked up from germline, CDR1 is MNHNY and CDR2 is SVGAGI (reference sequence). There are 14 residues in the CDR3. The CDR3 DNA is TGTGCCAGCAGTTACTCGACGGGAAATCAGCCCCAGCATTTT. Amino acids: CASSYSTGNQPQHF.